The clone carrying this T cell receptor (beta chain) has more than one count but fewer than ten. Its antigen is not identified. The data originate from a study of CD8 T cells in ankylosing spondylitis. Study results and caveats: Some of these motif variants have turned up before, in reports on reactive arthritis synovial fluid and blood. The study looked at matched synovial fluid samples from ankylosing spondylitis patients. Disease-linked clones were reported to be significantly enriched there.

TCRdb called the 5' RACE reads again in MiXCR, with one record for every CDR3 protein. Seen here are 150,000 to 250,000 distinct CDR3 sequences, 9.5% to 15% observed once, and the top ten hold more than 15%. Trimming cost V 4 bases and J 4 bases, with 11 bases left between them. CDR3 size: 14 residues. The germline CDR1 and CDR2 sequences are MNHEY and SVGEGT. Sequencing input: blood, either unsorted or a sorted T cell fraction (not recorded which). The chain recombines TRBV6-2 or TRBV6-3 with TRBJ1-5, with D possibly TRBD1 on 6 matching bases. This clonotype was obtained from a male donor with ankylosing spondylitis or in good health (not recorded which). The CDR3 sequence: CASSLWDTNQPQHF. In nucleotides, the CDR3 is TGTGCCAGCAGTTTATGGGACACTAATCAGCCCCAGCATTTT.